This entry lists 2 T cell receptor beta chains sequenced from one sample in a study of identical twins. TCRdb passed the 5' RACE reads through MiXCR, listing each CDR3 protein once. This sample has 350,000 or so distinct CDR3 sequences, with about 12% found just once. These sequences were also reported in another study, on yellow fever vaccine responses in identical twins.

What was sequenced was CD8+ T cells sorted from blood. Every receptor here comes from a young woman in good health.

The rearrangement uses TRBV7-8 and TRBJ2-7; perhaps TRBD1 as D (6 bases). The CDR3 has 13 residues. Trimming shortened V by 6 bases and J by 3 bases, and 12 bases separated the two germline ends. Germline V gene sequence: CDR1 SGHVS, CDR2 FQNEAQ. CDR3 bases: TGTGCCAGCAGTTTGCAACAGGGCTACGAGCAGTACGTC. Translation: CASSLQQGYEQYV.

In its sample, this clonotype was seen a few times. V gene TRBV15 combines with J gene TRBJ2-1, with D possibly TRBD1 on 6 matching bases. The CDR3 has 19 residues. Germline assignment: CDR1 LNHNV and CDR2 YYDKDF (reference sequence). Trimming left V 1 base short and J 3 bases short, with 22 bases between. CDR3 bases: TGTGCCACCAGCAGAGCCAAGGAACAGGGTGGCCCCGGCTACAATGAGCAGTTCTTC. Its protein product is CATSRAKEQGGPGYNEQFF.